Listed below are T cell receptor beta chains from one sample, sequenced in a study of OX40 agonist ivuxolimab in advanced cancers. The table came from immunoSEQ multiplex PCR; TCRdb's copy has only in-frame clones and leaves some out. Of about 81,000 clones in the sample, 93% are singletons; the top ten hold roughly an eighth. The sequenced sample was CD4+ or CD8+ T cells sorted from blood, obtained in a trial of the OX40 agonist ivuxolimab. These TCRs come from an adult with an advanced solid tumor such as melanoma, head and neck, liver or kidney cancer. Each CDR3 is given with its conserved first and last residue. The D gene is left open where the match is weak. Size tells how often a clone was seen (once, few, many) or the class of an expanded clone, and some rows leave it out.

V	D	J	size	CDR3	DNA
TRBV7-2	TRBD2	TRBJ2-3	.	CASRPTSGVRTDTQYF	TGTGCCAGCAGACCGACTAGCGGGGTACGGACAGATACGCAGTATTTT
TRBV5-4	.	TRBJ1-2	.	CASSSEGQTYYGYTF	TGTGCCAGCAGCTCCGAGGGGCAGACTTACTATGGCTACACCTTC
TRBV11-3	.	TRBJ2-7	.	CASSEGQAYEQYF	TGTGCCAGCAGCGAAGGACAAGCCTACGAGCAGTACTTC
TRBV27	TRBD1	TRBJ1-4	.	CASSRLGTGGNEKLFF	TGTGCCAGCAGTCGCCTCGGGACAGGGGGTAATGAAAAACTGTTTTTT
TRBV2	.	TRBJ2-7	.	CASSEGYSGVYEQYF	TGTGCCAGCAGTGAAGGCTACAGTGGGGTCTACGAGCAGTACTTC
TRBV11-2	.	TRBJ2-1	.	CASSLVWTEQFF	TGTGCCAGCAGCTTAGTCTGGACAGAGCAGTTCTTC
TRBV5-6	TRBD2	TRBJ2-7	once	CASSLVPTSAGSYEQYF	TGTGCCAGCAGCTTGGTGCCGACTAGCGCGGGCTCCTACGAGCAGTACTTC
TRBV4-1	.	TRBJ2-7	.	CASSQDFRAHEQYF	TGCGCCAGCAGCCAAGACTTCCGGGCGCACGAGCAGTACTTC
TRBV7-2	.	TRBJ2-5	.	CASSRGAGAETQYF	TGTGCCAGCAGCAGGGGTGCGGGGGCGGAGACCCAGTACTTC
TRBV5-1	.	TRBJ1-1	.	CASSSLGNTEAFF	TGCGCCAGCAGCTCCCTAGGGAACACTGAAGCTTTCTTT
TRBV9	.	TRBJ1-2	.	CASSPGEISYTF	TGTGCCAGCAGCCCAGGGGAGATTAGCTACACCTTC
TRBV27	.	TRBJ2-2	.	CASTSVGYNTGELFF	TGTGCCAGTACATCCGTCGGCTACAACACCGGGGAGCTGTTTTTT
TRBV7-6	.	TRBJ1-1	.	CASSSIQGTTEAFF	TGTGCCAGCAGCTCGATCCAGGGCACCACTGAAGCTTTCTTT
TRBV2	TRBD2	TRBJ2-2	.	CAIWRTSDTGELFF	TGTGCCATCTGGCGGACTAGCGACACCGGGGAGCTGTTTTTT
TRBV10-2	.	TRBJ2-3	.	CASSLVTGATDTQYF	TGCGCCAGCAGTCTAGTTACGGGGGCCACAGATACGCAGTATTTT
TRBV4-3	TRBD1	TRBJ1-2	.	CASSRVPGQSYTF	TGCGCCAGCAGCCGCGTACCGGGACAGTCTTACACCTTC
TRBV5-5	.	TRBJ1-1	.	CASSLGGVRIMNTEAFF	TGTGCCAGCAGCTTGGGCGGGGTTAGGATCATGAACACTGAAGCTTTCTTT
TRBV19	.	TRBJ1-5	.	CASSIWGLNQPQHF	TGTGCCAGTAGTATTTGGGGTCTCAATCAGCCCCAGCATTTT
TRBV27	.	TRBJ1-5	.	CASSFVNQPQHF	TGTGCCAGCAGTTTTGTTAATCAGCCCCAGCATTTT
TRBV28	TRBD2	TRBJ2-7	.	CASSSTSGGVEQYF	TGTGCCAGCAGTTCGACTAGCGGGGGCGTGGAGCAGTACTTC
TRBV27	.	TRBJ1-2	.	CASSFGLKDGYTF	TGTGCCAGCAGTTTTGGCCTAAAGGATGGCTACACCTTC
TRBV27	TRBD2	TRBJ2-3	.	CASSTRTSGQSTDTQYF	TGTGCCAGCAGTACTCGGACTAGCGGGCAGAGCACAGATACGCAGTATTTT
TRBV7-6	.	TRBJ2-1	.	CASSLAREGQFF	TGTGCCAGCAGCTTAGCCAGGGAAGGGCAGTTCTTC
TRBV9	TRBD1	TRBJ1-2	.	CASSEDGRDRTNYGYTF	TGTGCCAGCAGCGAGGATGGACGGGACAGAACTAACTATGGCTACACCTTC
TRBV20-1	.	TRBJ2-5	.	CSLSYQETQYF	TGCAGTCTTTCATACCAAGAGACCCAGTACTTC
TRBV14	.	TRBJ1-4	.	CASSQGWGAGEKLFF	TGTGCCAGCAGCCAAGGGTGGGGGGCCGGAGAAAAACTGTTTTTT
TRBV11-2	TRBD2	TRBJ2-3	.	CASSLDQFGGAVDTQYF	TGTGCCAGCAGCTTAGATCAATTCGGGGGGGCCGTAGATACGCAGTATTTT
TRBV6-5	TRBD1	TRBJ1-2	.	CASSFGQGYGYTF	TGTGCCAGCAGCTTCGGACAGGGATATGGCTACACCTTC
TRBV4-3	.	TRBJ2-3	.	CASSQDQSTRGTDTQYF	TGCGCCAGCAGCCAAGATCAGTCGACACGAGGCACAGATACGCAGTATTTT
TRBV19	TRBD1	TRBJ2-7	.	CASSVPGQGAYEQYF	TGTGCCAGTTCCGTCCCGGGACAGGGTGCCTACGAGCAGTACTTC
TRBV6-5	.	TRBJ2-3	.	CASSYFSPGATDTQYF	TGTGCCAGCAGTTACTTTAGTCCGGGCGCGACAGATACGCAGTATTTT
TRBV15	.	TRBJ2-7	.	CATSRAAPPSEQYF	TGTGCCACCAGCAGGGCAGCTCCCCCCTCCGAGCAGTACTTC
TRBV27	TRBD1	TRBJ1-5	.	CASRPGGYSNQPQHF	TGTGCCAGCCGGCCAGGGGGCTATAGCAATCAGCCCCAGCATTTT
TRBV15	.	TRBJ1-5	once	CATSRGDLGRQANQPQHF	TGTGCCACCAGCAGAGGAGATCTTGGGAGGCAGGCGAATCAGCCCCAGCATTTT
TRBV6-5	TRBD2	TRBJ2-3	.	CASEETTGGQGTQYF	TGTGCCAGCGAGGAAACGACGGGGGGGCAGGGTACGCAGTATTTT
TRBV29-1	.	TRBJ2-1	.	CSAKGGYSYNEQFF	TGCAGCGCCAAGGGTGGGTATTCCTACAATGAGCAGTTCTTC
TRBV7-8	TRBD1	TRBJ2-1	.	CASSPIRTGVDNEQFF	TGTGCCAGCAGCCCGATTCGGACAGGGGTAGACAATGAGCAGTTCTTC
TRBV7-2	TRBD1	TRBJ1-1	.	CASSPRQGMNTEAFF	TGTGCCAGCAGCCCGCGACAGGGGATGAACACTGAAGCTTTCTTT
TRBV7-2	.	TRBJ1-1	once	CASSRSGGTEAFF	TGTGCCAGCAGCCGGTCGGGTGGAACTGAAGCTTTCTTT
TRBV4-3	TRBD2	TRBJ2-1	.	CASSQDVPTSGIGNEQFF	TGCGCCAGCAGCCAAGATGTGCCGACTAGCGGGATAGGGAATGAGCAGTTCTTC
TRBV4-1	.	TRBJ1-2	.	CASSQVRGRANYGYTF	TGCGCCAGCAGCCAAGTACGGGGAAGAGCTAACTATGGCTACACCTTC
TRBV6-5	.	TRBJ1-2	.	CASSYRAGDGYTF	TGTGCCAGCAGTTATCGGGCAGGGGATGGCTACACCTTC
TRBV6-5	TRBD1	TRBJ1-2	.	CASSYTQTGDRGYTF	TGTGCCAGCAGTTACACCCAGACAGGGGATCGTGGCTACACCTTC
TRBV6-5	TRBD1	TRBJ1-5	.	CASRRTGSNQPQHF	TGTGCCAGCAGAAGGACAGGGAGCAATCAGCCCCAGCATTTT
TRBV11-2	TRBD1	TRBJ1-1	.	CAIGQGASTEAFF	TGTGCCATCGGACAGGGGGCGAGCACTGAAGCTTTCTTT
TRBV18	.	TRBJ2-1	.	CASSSGLAGLLSYNEQFF	TGTGCCAGCTCATCGGGTCTTGCGGGGCTCCTCTCCTACAATGAGCAGTTCTTC
TRBV4-1	.	TRBJ1-4	.	CASSQGRRLNEKLFF	TGCGCCAGCAGCCAAGGAAGGCGGCTGAATGAAAAACTGTTTTTT
TRBV6-1	TRBD2	TRBJ2-7	.	CASSASAGVFYEQYF	TGTGCCAGCAGTGCCTCCGCGGGGGTATTCTACGAGCAGTACTTC
TRBV28	.	TRBJ2-7	.	CASSSGVPYEQYF	TGTGCCAGCAGTTCCGGGGTTCCCTACGAGCAGTACTTC
TRBV5-1	TRBD1	TRBJ2-1	.	CASLYRGLNNEQFF	TGCGCCAGCCTCTACAGGGGGTTAAACAATGAGCAGTTCTTC